The present entry profiles one TCR beta chain with its context. In the authors' methods: Using reference gene primer amplification, nucleated cell counts were estimated. Some clones are missing from TCRdb's copy, which holds only in-frame ones; the method was immunoSEQ multiplex PCR. For V, J and clone size, that table is used; D and trimming come from the DNA. The top ten hold approximately 10% of the sample, which has approximately 270,000 clones, approximately 83% seen once. The sample is drawn from a study of blood T cell repertoires in COVID-19. Germline V CDR1 and CDR2: LGHNA, YNFKEQ. The CDR3 consists of 16 residues. V lost 0 bases, J lost 11 bases, and 22 bases lay in between.

The specimen sequenced was peripheral blood. The chain is built from TRBV4-2 and TRBJ1-1, with D possibly TRBD1 on 5 matching bases. The sequence was collected from a woman in her seventies with acute or convalescent COVID-19. CDR3 amino acids: CASSQELSRTLPRAFF. CDR3 bases: TGTGCCAGCAGCCAAGAGCTCAGTAGGACACTCCCGAGGGCTTTCTTT.